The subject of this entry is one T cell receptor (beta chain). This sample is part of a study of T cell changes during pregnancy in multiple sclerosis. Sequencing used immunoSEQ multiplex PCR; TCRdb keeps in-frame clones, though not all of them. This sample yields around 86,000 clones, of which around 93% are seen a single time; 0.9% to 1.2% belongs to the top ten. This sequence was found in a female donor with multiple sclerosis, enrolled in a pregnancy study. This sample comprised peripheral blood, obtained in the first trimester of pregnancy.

The CDR3 is CASSQDPITSGGVLVDTQYF. CDR3 coding DNA: TGCGCCAGCAGCCAAGATCCCATCACTAGCGGGGGGGTTTTGGTAGATACGCAGTATTTT. The chain carries TRBV4-1 and TRBJ2-3, with TRBD2 matching 13 bases. With V trimmed by 0 bases and J by 5 bases, 14 bases remained unmatched. The CDR3 runs 20 residues. Germline CDR1 reads MGHRA; CDR2 reads YSYEKL.